The 15 T cell receptor beta chains below all came from one sample that was sequenced in a study of blood T cell repertoires in COVID-19. Here immunoSEQ multiplex PCR was the method, and the copy in TCRdb shows in-frame clones only, minus some. The sample gives more than 300,000 clones, roughly 87% of which show up once; 4.5% to 7% is in the top ten. The specimen was PBMCs or T cells enriched from blood (not recorded which). Receptors were obtained from a woman in her thirties who had recovered from COVID-19.

The chain links TRBV6-5 to TRBJ1-4; D unclear. The CDR3 has 14 amino acids. Between the trimmed V and J ends, which lost 2 bases and 0 bases, there was a span of 4 bases. Germline V CDR1 and CDR2: MNHEY, SVGAGI. In nucleotides, the CDR3 is TGTGCCAGCAGTTACACAGCAACTAATGAAAAACTGTTTTTT. Protein product: CASSYTATNEKLFF.

Only one count was recorded for this clone. This chain connects TRBV7-9 to TRBJ1-2; TRBD1 aligns across 7 bases. The CDR3 is 14 residues long. V lost 3 bases and J lost 6; bases outside the gene matches: 7. Germline values: CDR1 SEHNR, CDR2 FQNEAQ (reference sequence). CDR3 nucleotide sequence: TGTGCCAGCAGCTTGACAGGGCCTGGCCATGGCTACACCTTC. This encodes CASSLTGPGHGYTF.

The genes are TRBV19 and TRBJ1-6; D perhaps matches TRBD1 (5 bases). CDR3 size: 15 residues. Per the germline V gene, CDR1 is LNHDA and CDR2 is SQIVND (reference sequence). Deletions cut 10 bases from V and 3 bases from J, with 16 bases between. DNA of the CDR3: TGTGCCACCCAACCGGCAGGGTTCTATAATTCACCCCTCCACTTT. This gives the protein CATQPAGFYNSPLHF.

This clone was found a few times. The J gene is TRBJ1-1, the V gene TRBV30; 7 nucleotides line up with TRBD1. V was pared by 1 base and J by 4 bases, with 9 bases of the junction left unmatched. The CDR3 loop spans 15 amino acids. From germline, CDR1 is GTSNPN and CDR2 SVGIG (reference sequence). The CDR3 DNA reads TGTGCCTGGAGTGGAAACAGGGGAGACGGCACTGAAGCTTTCTTT. This translates into CAWSGNRGDGTEAFF.

The chain combines TRBV9 with TRBJ1-2; TRBD1 might be the D (6 bases). The V gene lost 3 bases and the J gene lost 3 bases, with 21 bases spanning the gap. CDR1 and CDR2 from the germline V gene are SGDLS and YYNGEE. This CDR3 contains 17 residues. CDR3 nucleotides: TGTGCCAGCAGCGCAGCCACAGGGTTCAGAGGGGACTATGGCTACACCTTC. Its translation: CASSAATGFRGDYGYTF. The full variable domain, rest sourced from reference TRBV9 and TRBJ1-2, is DSGVTQTPKHLITATGQRVTLRCSPRSGDLSVYWYQQSLDQGLQFLIQYYNGEERAKGNILERFSAQQFPDLHSELNLSSLELGDSALYFCASSAATGFRGDYGYTFGSGTRLTVV.

V gene TRBV4-2 combines with J gene TRBJ2-7, with D possibly being TRBD1 (6 bases). Germline-derived CDR1 and CDR2 are LGHNA and YNFKEQ. Trimming shortened V by 0 bases and J by 2 bases, and 11 bases separated the two germline ends. CDR3 length: 15 residues. The chain's CDR3 is CASSQDIGQTYEQYF. The CDR3 DNA follows: TGTGCCAGCAGCCAAGATATAGGACAGACCTACGAGCAGTACTTC.

V is TRBV29-1 and J is TRBJ2-5, with 7 bases fitting TRBD1. CDR1 and CDR2 (germline): SQVTM, ANQGSEA. Germline trimming cut 3 bases from V and 1 base from J; bases unmatched to any gene: 5. This CDR3 is 14 amino acids long. The CDR3 loop reads CSVEGGQAQETQYF. The CDR3 region has the DNA TGCAGCGTTGAGGGTGGACAGGCCCAAGAGACCCAGTACTTC.

In DNA, the CDR3 is TGTGCCAGCAGCTTAGCGGGGGACAGGTCTAACTATGGCTACACCTTC. Protein: CASSLAGDRSNYGYTF. The chain has TRBV7-2 and TRBJ1-2; 8 bases are shared with TRBD1. V gave up 0 bases and J gave up 0 bases; unmatched junction bases: 3. This CDR3 spans 16 amino acids. The germline V gene encodes CDR1 SGHTA and CDR2 FQGNSA. Looking up the rest from reference TRBV7-2 and TRBJ1-2 gives the full variable domain: GAGVSQSPSNKVTEKGKDVELRCDPISGHTALYWYRQSLGQGLEFLIYFQGNSAPDKSGLPSDRFSAERTGGSVSTLTIQRTQQEDSAVYLCASSLAGDRSNYGYTFGSGTRLTVV.

Worth noting for this clone: At the DNA level, this CDR3 is encoded by other sequences in the same sample as well. This chain connects TRBV29-1 to TRBJ1-2; possible D gene TRBD1, 5 bases. The V end was cut by 3 bases, the J end by 2 bases, with 7 bases between. Germline lookup yields CDR1 SQVTM and CDR2 ANQGSEA. The CDR3 length is 12 residues. The CDR3 DNA is TGCAGCGTTGAGGCAGGGAACTATGGCTACACCTTC. It translates to CSVEAGNYGYTF.

This chain links TRBV5-1 with TRBJ2-7, with TRBD1 matching 10 bases. Per the germline V gene, CDR1 is SGHRS and CDR2 is YFSETQ. Trimming cost V 4 bases and J 4 bases; bases outside gene matches: 5. The CDR3 covers 14 residues. CDR3 in amino acids: CASSTGTGAYEQYF. CDR3 nucleotide sequence: TGCGCCAGCAGCACCGGGACAGGGGCATACGAGCAGTACTTC.

The chain combines TRBV2 with TRBJ1-2, with TRBD1 matching 8 bases. The length of the CDR3 is 12 residues. After removal of 9 bases from V and 8 bases from J, the junction contained 8 bases not matched to a gene. Germline loops: CDR1 SNHLY, CDR2 FYNNEI. The CDR3 region is CASSSGGRGYTF. CDR3 sequence (DNA): TGTGCCAGTTCTTCAGGGGGCCGGGGCTACACCTTC.

The V call is TRBV5-6, the J call TRBJ1-4; 10 nucleotides agree with TRBD1. This CDR3 is 16 amino acids long. Germline V CDR1 and CDR2: SGHDT, YYEEEE. V gave up 3 bases and J gave up 8 bases; unmatched junction bases: 10. The CDR3, as DNA: TGTGCCAGCAGCTCCGGTAAAGGGGGACAGGGGGAAAAACTGTTTTTT. Protein sequence: CASSSGKGGQGEKLFF.

The genes are TRBV5-6 and TRBJ1-5; a possible D gene is TRBD1 (5 bases). Germline assignment: CDR1 SGHDT and CDR2 YYEEEE. This CDR3 is built from 16 residues. Between the trimmed V and J ends, which lost 4 bases and 3 bases, there was a span of 17 bases. Written as DNA, the CDR3 is TGTGCCAGCAGCGACTCAAGGGGTTCCCACAATCAGCCCCAGCATTTT. This sequence encodes CASSDSRGSHNQPQHF.

The CDR3 nucleotides are TGTGCCAGCAGGTCGACAGGCTATCAGCCCCAGCATTTT. It translates to CASRSTGYQPQHF. The rearrangement joins TRBV12-3 or TRBV12-4 to TRBJ1-5; D might be TRBD1 (6 bases). V lost 6 bases and J lost 5, with 11 bases in between. This CDR3 comprises 13 residues.

This clone was observed a few times. J is TRBJ1-6 and V is TRBV15; 7 positions agree with TRBD1. V was clipped by 8 bases and J by 8 bases; unmatched bases: 6. In germline, CDR1 is LNHNV, CDR2 YYDKDF (reference sequence). CDR3 length: 13 residues. The CDR3 loop reads CATGTATYSPLHF. The CDR3 nucleotides read TGTGCCACCGGGACAGCAACTTATTCACCCCTCCACTTT. The full variable domain, completed using reference TRBV15 and TRBJ1-6, is DAMVIQNPRYQVTQFGKPVTLSCSQTLNHNVMYWYQQKSSQAPKLLFHYYDKDFNNEADTPDNFQSRRPNTSFCFLDIRSPGLGDTAMYLCATGTATYSPLHFGNGTRLTVT.